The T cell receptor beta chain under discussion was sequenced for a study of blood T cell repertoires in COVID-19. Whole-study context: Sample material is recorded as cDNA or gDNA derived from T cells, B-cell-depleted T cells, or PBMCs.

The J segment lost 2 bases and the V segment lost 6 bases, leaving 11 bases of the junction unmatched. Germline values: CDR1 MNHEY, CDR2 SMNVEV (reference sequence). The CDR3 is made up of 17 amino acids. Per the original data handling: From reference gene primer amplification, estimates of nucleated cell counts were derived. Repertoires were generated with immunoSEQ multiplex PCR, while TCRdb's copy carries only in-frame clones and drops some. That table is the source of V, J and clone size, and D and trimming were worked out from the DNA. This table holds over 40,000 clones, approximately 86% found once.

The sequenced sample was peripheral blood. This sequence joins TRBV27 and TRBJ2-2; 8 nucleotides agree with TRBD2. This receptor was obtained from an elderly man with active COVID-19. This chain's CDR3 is CASSRTLAGYNTGELFF. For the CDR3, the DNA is TGTGCCAGCAGCCGAACTTTAGCGGGATATAACACCGGGGAGCTGTTTTTT.